The subject of this entry is one TCR beta chain. The antigen is undetermined. The CDR3 totals 13 residues. CDR1 and CDR2 from the germline V gene are GTSNPN and SVGIG (reference sequence). V lost 0 bases, J lost 7 bases, and 12 bases lay in between. The data are from a study of cytomegalovirus exposure and HLA in healthy donors. At the level of the study: In a previous analysis, 110 million or so unique TCR beta sequences were found from approximately 180 million T cells.

Study findings and constraints: According to a later analysis, donors in an Asian-associated ancestry cluster reportedly had fewer N-insertions than the roughly 640-donor mean. Some V segments (TRBV6-2 and TRBV6-3 among them) were excluded as indistinguishable. Later analysis identified about 18,000 TCR beta sequences associated with HLA alleles, using a false discovery rate threshold of 0.05.

The PCR was carried out with 60 Vbeta primers and 13 Jbeta primers. Clones were sequenced by immunoSEQ multiplex PCR, and TCRdb holds only the in-frame ones, with some missing. The data contain about 220,000 clones, under 80% of them singletons. The TCR originated in a woman in her twenties or thirties in good health and CMV-seronegative. The sequenced sample was PBMCs. J is TRBJ1-2 and V is TRBV30, with unresolved D. CDR3: CAWSVRSGFGYTF. The CDR3 DNA sequence: TGTGCCTGGAGTGTACGGTCGGGGTTTGGCTACACCTTC.